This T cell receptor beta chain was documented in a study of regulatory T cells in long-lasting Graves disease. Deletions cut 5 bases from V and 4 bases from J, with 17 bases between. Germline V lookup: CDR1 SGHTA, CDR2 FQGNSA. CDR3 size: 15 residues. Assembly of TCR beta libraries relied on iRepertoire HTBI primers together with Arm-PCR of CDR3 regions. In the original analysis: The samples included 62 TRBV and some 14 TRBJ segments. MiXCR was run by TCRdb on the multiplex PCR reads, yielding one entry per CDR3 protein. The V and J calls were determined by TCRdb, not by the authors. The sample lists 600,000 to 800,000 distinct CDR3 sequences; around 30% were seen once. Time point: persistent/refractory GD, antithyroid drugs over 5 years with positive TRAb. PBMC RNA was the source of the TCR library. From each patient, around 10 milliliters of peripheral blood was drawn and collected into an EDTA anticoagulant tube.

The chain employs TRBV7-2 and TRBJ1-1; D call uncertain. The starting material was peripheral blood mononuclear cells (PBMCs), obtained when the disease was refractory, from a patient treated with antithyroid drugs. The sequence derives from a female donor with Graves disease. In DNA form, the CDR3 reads TGTGCCAGCAGCGACGGCCGACTGACTACCACTGAAGCTTTCTTT. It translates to CASSDGRLTTTEAFF.